Presented here are 9 T cell receptor beta chains from one specimen sequenced in a study of T cell changes during pregnancy in multiple sclerosis. Profiling relied on immunoSEQ multiplex PCR, and the TCRdb table lists in-frame clones only, not all of them. The table shows tens of thousands of clones, with roughly 89% occurring only once. The material was peripheral blood, obtained after pregnancy. These receptors came from a female donor in good health, enrolled as a control in a pregnancy study.

This clone showed up just once. The V call is TRBV28, the J call TRBJ1-2, with D perhaps matching TRBD1 (5 bases). The CDR3 loop spans 12 amino acids. The germline V gene encodes CDR1 MDHEN and CDR2 SYDVKM. V was clipped by 4 bases and J by 6 bases, with 9 bases between them. CDR3 sequence: CASSSTTDGYTF. Written as DNA, the CDR3 is TGTGCCAGCAGTTCCACGACAGATGGCTACACCTTC.

V and J are TRBV5-4 and TRBJ1-4; 8 positions agree with TRBD1. Germline V gives CDR1 SGHNT, CDR2 YYREEE (reference sequence). Trimming cost V 6 bases and J 0 bases; bases outside gene matches: 7. This CDR3 region has 16 residues. The chain's CDR3 is CASTDRGPSTNEKLFF. The CDR3 DNA sequence: TGTGCCAGCACCGACAGGGGACCTTCAACTAATGAAAAACTGTTTTTT.

This chain joins TRBV2 and TRBJ2-7, with D possibly TRBD2 on 5 matching bases. Between the trimmed V and J ends, which lost 6 bases and 3 bases, there was a span of 15 bases. Germline-derived CDR1 and CDR2 are SNHLY and FYNNEI. CDR3 size: 14 residues. This CDR3 reads CASRKLVSLYEQYF. The CDR3 DNA reads as TGTGCCAGCAGGAAACTAGTCTCCCTCTACGAGCAGTACTTC.

V and J are TRBV6-6 and TRBJ1-1; tentatively, D is TRBD1 (5 bases). From germline, CDR1 is MNHNY and CDR2 SVGAGI (reference sequence). This CDR3 has 13 amino acids. V lost 7 bases to trimming and J lost 7 bases, with 16 bases between them. CDR3 nucleotides: TGTGCCAGCACCCAACTCGGGGGGGTTGAAGCTTTCTTT. Amino acids: CASTQLGGVEAFF.

The rearrangement links TRBV19 to TRBJ1-2; perhaps TRBD1 as D (6 bases). Deletions cut 9 bases from V and 0 bases from J, with 20 bases between. Germline assignment: CDR1 LNHDA and CDR2 SQIVND (reference sequence). The CDR3 is 16 residues long. Here the CDR3 reads CASTNPGQWPNYGYTF. The CDR3 DNA follows: TGTGCCAGCACCAACCCAGGACAGTGGCCTAACTATGGCTACACCTTC.

This chain links TRBV9 with TRBJ1-2; 9 nucleotides agree with TRBD1. Germline V CDR1 and CDR2: SGDLS, YYNGEE. J gave up 9 bases and V 3 bases, and 15 bases lay outside the gene matches. CDR3 length equals 16 residues. CDR3 loop: CASSERGDRVGLSYTF. CDR3 DNA sequence: TGTGCCAGCAGCGAACGGGGGGACAGGGTGGGTTTGAGCTACACCTTC.

The V call is TRBV4-1, the J call TRBJ2-1; 7 bases map to TRBD1. The CDR3 runs 16 residues. The V gene end was trimmed by 1 base and the J gene end by 0 bases; junction bases not matched to a gene: 3. The V gene's germline CDR1 is MGHRA and CDR2 YSYEKL. CDR3 loop: CASSQGQGVSYNEQFF. The CDR3 nucleotides read TGCGCCAGCAGCCAAGGGCAGGGGGTCTCCTACAATGAGCAGTTCTTC.

The V call is TRBV5-5, the J call TRBJ1-4; D is ambiguous. Trimming stripped 4 bases from V and 10 bases from J, with 14 bases between. The CDR3 extends over 13 amino acids. Per the germline V gene, CDR1 is SGHKS and CDR2 is YYEKEE (reference sequence). This CDR3 reads CASSPGGMVKLFF. CDR3 bases: TGTGCCAGCAGCCCGGGCGGGATGGTAAAACTGTTTTTT.

Note on this clone: One end of the junction fails to match germline, which may point to a read error. This chain links TRBV10-1 with TRBJ1-2; 10 bases match TRBD1. CDR1 WNHNN and CDR2 SYGVQD come from the germline V gene (reference sequence). This CDR3 has 15 amino acids. The CDR3 region is CAGRPGTGVDYGYTF. The DNA of the CDR3 is TGCGCCGGCAGACCCGGGACAGGGGTAGACTATGGCTACACCTTC.